Presented here are 4 T cell receptor beta chains from one specimen sequenced in a study of blood T cell repertoires in COVID-19. The repertoire was sequenced with immunoSEQ multiplex PCR; TCRdb's copy has only in-frame clones and lacks some. This table holds fewer than 200,000 clones, around four fifths found once. What was sequenced was PBMCs or T cells enriched from blood (not recorded which). Every receptor here comes from a woman aged 45-60 years in a cohort exposed to, infected with or recovered from COVID-19 (not recorded which).

This clone was counted once. CDR3 amino acids: CASSLNGVAVQETQYF. Written as DNA, the CDR3 is TGTGCCAGCAGCTTAAATGGGGTAGCGGTTCAAGAGACCCAGTACTTC. This rearrangement joins TRBV7-3 to TRBJ2-5, with D perhaps matching TRBD2 (6 bases). The CDR3 loop spans 16 amino acids. V gave up 1 base and J gave up 2 bases, with 14 bases separating them. Germline V gives CDR1 SGHTA, CDR2 FQGTGA.

The J gene is TRBJ2-7, the V gene TRBV28, with D possibly matching TRBD1 (6 bases). With 7 bases removed from V and 2 bases from J, the gap between germline ends came to 12 bases. From germline, CDR1 is MDHEN and CDR2 SYDVKM. This CDR3 comprises 13 residues. The DNA of the CDR3 is TGTGCCAGCATCAAAAGGACAGCCTACGAGCAGTACTTC. It codes for CASIKRTAYEQYF.

V and J are TRBV29-1 and TRBJ2-1; 10 nucleotides align to TRBD2. Germline V gene lookup returns CDR1 SQVTM and CDR2 ANQGSEA. The V and J ends lost 7 bases and 5 bases, in that order; junction bases with no gene match: 5. The CDR3 runs 13 residues. The CDR3 spells CSGRAGGHNEQFF. The CDR3, as DNA: TGCAGCGGGCGAGCGGGAGGGCACAATGAGCAGTTCTTC.

The J gene is TRBJ2-5, the V gene TRBV12-3 or TRBV12-4; 7 positions agree with TRBD2. V dropped 3 bases and J dropped 7; count of bases not matched to a gene: 5. The CDR3 loop spans 13 amino acids. The CDR3 is CASSLAGGGTQYF. The CDR3 coding sequence is TGTGCCAGCAGTTTGGCGGGCGGGGGGACCCAGTACTTC.